The clone carrying this T cell receptor beta chain was seen a few times. This sample is drawn from a study of T cell repertoires in cytomegalovirus infection. Germline V gives CDR1 SGHAT, CDR2 FQNNGV. This CDR3 spans 14 amino acids. V lost 2 bases and J lost 0, with 7 bases in between. MiXCR, run by TCRdb on the reads, gives a single entry per CDR3 protein. The profile shows some 300,000 distinct CDR3 sequences, approximately 8.9% of them singletons. The sequence was obtained from a human donor in good health (CMV status not recorded). Some clones in this sample may be carry-over from other donors' samples. J is TRBJ2-5 and V is TRBV11-2; D not certain. Sequenced sample: PBMCs. CDR3 sequence reads: CASSLWANQETQYF. The CDR3, as DNA: TGTGCCAGCAGCTTATGGGCAAACCAAGAGACCCAGTACTTC.